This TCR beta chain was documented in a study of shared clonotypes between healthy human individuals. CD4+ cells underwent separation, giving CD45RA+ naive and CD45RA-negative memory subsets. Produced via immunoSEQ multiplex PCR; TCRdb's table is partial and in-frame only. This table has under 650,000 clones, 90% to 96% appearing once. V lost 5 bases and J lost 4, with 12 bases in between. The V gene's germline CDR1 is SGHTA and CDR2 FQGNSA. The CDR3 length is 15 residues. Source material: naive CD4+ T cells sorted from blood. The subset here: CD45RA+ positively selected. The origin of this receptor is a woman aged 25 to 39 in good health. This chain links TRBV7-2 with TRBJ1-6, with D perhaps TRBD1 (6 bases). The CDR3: CASSTQGSYNSPLHF. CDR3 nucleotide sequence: TGTGCCAGCAGCACACAGGGTTCATATAATTCACCCCTCCACTTT.